This record concerns one TCR beta chain sequence. Seattle enrolled patients during active infection and tracked them longitudinally. As originally analysed: How many nucleated cells were present was estimated from reference gene primer amplification. Clones were read by immunoSEQ multiplex PCR, and TCRdb kept only the in-frame ones, dropping some. That table is the source of V, J and clone size, and D and trimming were worked out from the DNA. The sample holds over 150,000 clones, about four fifths seen once. These data are taken from a study of blood T cell repertoires in COVID-19. This TCR derives from an elderly woman with COVID-19, enrolled during active disease. Sequenced sample: peripheral blood.

The CDR3 loop reads CASSLDRPRDTLHF. Here the CDR3 DNA reads TGTGCCAGCAGCTTGGACAGGCCGCGGGACACCCTCCACTTT. The V call is TRBV7-9, the J call TRBJ1-6; 7 bases match TRBD1. V lost 3 bases to trimming and J lost 14 bases; unmatched junction nucleotides: 10. CDR3 length equals 14 residues. Germline CDR1 reads SEHNR; CDR2 reads FQNEAQ (reference sequence).